What follows are 17 T cell receptor beta chains derived from one specimen sequenced in a study of T cells after posttransplantation cyclophosphamide. TCRdb's table, derived via immunoSEQ multiplex PCR, lists solely in-frame clones and lacks some. The sample has more than 60,000 clones, around 93% seen once. Sequencing input: PBMCs. Every receptor here comes from a woman younger than 45 in good health and a related stem cell transplant donor.

V and J are TRBV5-1 and TRBJ2-5; 7 positions agree with TRBD2. With V trimmed by 0 bases and J by 5 bases, 10 bases remained unmatched. In germline, CDR1 is SGHRS, CDR2 YFSETQ. The CDR3 is 16 amino acids. The CDR3 region has the DNA TGCGCCAGCAGCTTGGCCCTAACAGCGGGGACTGAGACCCAGTACTTC. The encoded protein is CASSLALTAGTETQYF. The full variable domain, its missing parts supplied by reference TRBV5-1 and TRBJ2-5, is KAGVTQTPRYLIKTRGQQVTLSCSPISGHRSVSWYQQTPGQGLQFLFEYFSETQRNKGNFPGRFSGRQFSNSRSEMNVSTLELGDSALYLCASSLALTAGTETQYFGPGTRLLVL.

CDR3 loop: CASSLGPDRGVSYGYTF. DNA of the CDR3: TGCGCCAGCAGCCTTGGGCCGGACAGGGGAGTCAGCTATGGCTACACCTTC. The V call is TRBV4-1, the J call TRBJ1-2, with 9 positions matching TRBD1. CDR1 is MGHRA, CDR2 YSYEKL, per germline. The CDR3 covers 17 residues. V trimming: 4 bases; J trimming: 4 bases; junction bases outside the gene matches: 13.

V is TRBV10-2 and J is TRBJ2-2; TRBD2 agrees at 9 bases. The CDR3 is 17 amino acids. Germline V gene sequence: CDR1 WSHSY, CDR2 SAAADI. Trimming at V came to 2 bases and at J to 2 bases, leaving 6 bases not matched to a gene. The CDR3 DNA reads as TGCGCCAGCAGTGAGCCCGGACTAGCGCGAAACACCGGGGAGCTGTTTTTT. Protein product: CASSEPGLARNTGELFF.

The rearrangement links TRBV5-5 to TRBJ1-5; D unclear. V was trimmed by 4 bases and J by 4 bases, leaving 24 bases between them. Germline V CDR1 and CDR2: SGHKS, YYEKEE (reference sequence). The CDR3 runs 18 residues. This chain's CDR3 is CASSLTFWWGSRNQPQHF. The CDR3 nucleotides are TGTGCCAGCAGCCTAACTTTTTGGTGGGGAAGTAGAAATCAGCCCCAGCATTTT.

This chain links TRBV19 with TRBJ1-1; the D is unclear. Per germline, CDR1 LNHDA and CDR2 SQIVND (reference sequence). The CDR3 length is 13 residues. With 8 bases removed from V and 3 bases from J, the gap between germline ends came to 13 bases. The CDR3 region has the DNA TGTGCCAGTCGACCGACACCAGACACTGAAGCTTTCTTT. Its protein is CASRPTPDTEAFF.

J is TRBJ2-3 and V is TRBV27; 7 bases align to TRBD1. V was clipped by 3 bases and J by 0 bases; unmatched bases: 3. This CDR3 spans 15 amino acids. Germline V gene data show CDR1 as MNHEY and CDR2 as SMNVEV (reference sequence). The CDR3 nucleotides read TGTGCCAGCAGTTTGGGACAGAGTAGCACAGATACGCAGTATTTT. It is translated as CASSLGQSSTDTQYF.

The chain couples TRBV7-6 to TRBJ1-2; 12 bases fit TRBD1. Losses at the gene ends were 4 bases for V and 7 bases for J; bases not matched to a gene: 10. Germline values: CDR1 SGHVS, CDR2 FNYEAQ. The CDR3 is 16 amino acids. CDR3 sequence: CASSSNPGTGGGGYTF. CDR3 nucleotides: TGTGCCAGCAGCTCCAACCCCGGGACAGGGGGCGGTGGCTACACCTTC.

This clone has only one observation. The chain carries TRBV4-1 and TRBJ2-1; 11 bases line up with TRBD2. J lost 5 bases, V lost 5 bases, and 5 bases had no gene match. This CDR3 comprises 15 residues. Per the germline V gene, CDR1 is MGHRA and CDR2 is YSYEKL. This CDR3 is CASSFLAGGHNEQFF. CDR3 DNA: TGCGCCAGCAGCTTCCTAGCGGGGGGCCACAATGAGCAGTTCTTC.

V and J are TRBV18 and TRBJ1-1; 8 bases align to TRBD1. The germline gives CDR1 KGHSH, CDR2 LQKENI. The CDR3 length is 15 residues. Trimming at V came to 2 bases and at J to 1 base, leaving 3 bases not matched to a gene. The CDR3 coding sequence is TGTGCCAGCTCACCAATTCAGGGGGCGAACACTGAAGCTTTCTTT. Translation: CASSPIQGANTEAFF.

The chain is built from TRBV6-6 and TRBJ1-1; D uncertain. CDR1 is MNHNY, CDR2 SVGAGI, per germline (reference sequence). The CDR3 length is 15 residues. The V end was cut by 2 bases, the J end by 0 bases, with 10 bases between. In DNA form, the CDR3 reads TGTGCCAGCAGTTACGAGGGAGGGTTGAACACTGAAGCTTTCTTT. It encodes CASSYEGGLNTEAFF.

The chain has TRBV5-1 and TRBJ2-5, with 9 nucleotides matching TRBD1. This CDR3 region has 14 residues. Germline values: CDR1 SGHRS, CDR2 YFSETQ. V dropped 2 bases and J dropped 2; count of bases not matched to a gene: 1. The CDR3 loop reads CASSLQGAQETQYF. As DNA, the CDR3 is TGCGCCAGCAGCTTACAGGGGGCTCAAGAGACCCAGTACTTC.

This chain joins TRBV10-3 and TRBJ2-7, with 8 bases fitting TRBD1. The CDR3 sequence is 14 residues long. Germline CDR1 is ENHRY and CDR2 is SYGVKD. CDR3 region: CEPFQGADCYEQYF. The CDR3 bases are TGTGAACCGTTTCAGGGGGCGGATTGCTACGAGCAGTACTTC.

The CDR3 sequence: CASSFLTQGGTDTQYF. The CDR3 region has the DNA TGTGCCAGCAGCTTCCTTACTCAAGGGGGTACAGATACGCAGTATTTT. The chain recombines TRBV5-4 with TRBJ2-3, with D maybe TRBD1 (6 bases). CDR3 length: 16 residues. The V gene's germline CDR1 is SGHNT and CDR2 YYREEE (reference sequence). Trimming left V 2 bases short and J 3 bases short, with 16 bases between.

The J gene is TRBJ1-4, the V gene TRBV19, with 8 positions matching TRBD1. This CDR3 is built from 12 residues. The V and J ends lost 6 bases and 7 bases, in that order; junction bases with no gene match: 1. The germline V gene encodes CDR1 LNHDA and CDR2 SQIVND (reference sequence). CDR3 bases: TGTGCCAGTAGACAGGGGGGTGAAAAACTGTTTTTT. Translating it yields CASRQGGEKLFF. Full variable domain (rest looked up from reference TRBV19 and TRBJ1-4): DGGITQSPKYLFRKEGQNVTLSCEQNLNHDAMYWYRQDPGQGLRLIYYSQIVNDFQKGDIAEGYSVSREKKESFPLTVTSAQKNPTAFYLCASRQGGEKLFFGSGTQLSVL.

The V call is TRBV4-3, the J call TRBJ2-3; tentative D call: TRBD2 (5 bases). Germline V gene data show CDR1 as LGHNA and CDR2 as YSLEER. This CDR3 region has 16 residues. V lost 1 base to trimming and J lost 7 bases, with 18 bases between them. The CDR3: CASSQVEGALRNTQYF. For the CDR3, the DNA is TGCGCCAGCAGCCAAGTAGAGGGAGCCCTCCGAAATACGCAGTATTTT.

Details on this clone: Sequence at one end of the junction differs from germline and may be a read error. The rearrangement joins TRBV13 to TRBJ2-5; D is uncertain. The CDR3 is made up of 15 amino acids. Germline values: CDR1 PRHDT, CDR2 FYEKMQ (reference sequence). CDR3 nucleotide sequence: TGTGCCAGCAGCAACGGACCTACCCAACAAGAGGCCCAGTACTTC. This encodes CASSNGPTQQEAQYF. The variable domain in full, completed from reference TRBV13 and TRBJ2-5, reads AAGVIQSPRHLIKEKRETATLKCYPIPRHDTVYWYQQGPGQDPQFLISFYEKMQSDKGSIPDRFSAQQFSDYHSELNMSSLELGDSALYFCASSNGPTQQEAQYFGPGTRLLVL.

The chain carries TRBV28 and TRBJ2-3; D perhaps matches TRBD1 (7 bases). CDR3 length: 16 amino acids. Trimming removed 5 bases from V and 2 bases from J, with 17 bases in between. CDR1 and CDR2 (germline): MDHEN, SYDVKM. As DNA, the CDR3 is TGTGCCAGCAGTCCAGGGGGTCGGGGGCACACAGATACGCAGTATTTT. This sequence encodes CASSPGGRGHTDTQYF.